Here is one T cell receptor (beta chain) with its context. There is no known antigen for this receptor. Per-nucleotide qualities are absent, and no much larger clonotype sits a single base away. The sample is drawn from a study of T cell responses to AZD1222 COVID-19 vaccine (dated by TCRdb to the early 2020s). General notes on the study: TCR sequencing covered fewer than 250 trial participants: 200 to 220 given two doses of AZD1222 and around 25 given two doses of MenACWY control vaccine. Trial participants were enrolled by age into subgroups of 18-55, 56-69 and 70-plus years, and 148, 28 and 57 TCR-sequenced participants, respectively, were included in these subgroups.

Findings and caveats that apply to the study as a whole: Participants were mostly white British and included more females than males, and it was suggested by the authors that clonal diversity may have been underestimated. Conclusions about previously exposed vaccinees are limited because only six or seven AZD1222 recipients were SARS-CoV-2 seropositive at baseline. Reportedly, close to half of the unique spike-specific TCRs recognized epitopes lying outside the regions that are mutated in the B.1.351 and B.1.1.7 variants. No day 14 peak-response samples were available, so repertoires were characterized only after the peak T cell response. After two AZD1222 doses, both the breadth and the depth of spike-specific TCRs were significantly higher than at day 0 and than in MenACWY recipients. In the small 56-69-year group, the increase in depth fell short of significance, most likely because of low power. The whole spike protein was spanned by vaccine-associated CD4 TCRs, and dominant responses were seen in regions 160-218 and 743-854.

The CDR3 regions of human TCRbeta chains were analyzed by immunosequencing. In the paper's pipeline: TCRs in the repertoires were compared against a reference library of SARS-CoV-2-specific TCRs that had been generated with the MIRA antigen-specificity platform. Breadth was defined as the fraction of unique TCRs that were SARS-CoV-2-associated, and depth was defined as the fraction of total T cells that were SARS-CoV-2-associated. Each spike-specific TCR was assigned to its reactive spike region and to a CD4 or CD8 class using the MIRA data. Log10-transformed breadth and depth values were compared by one-way ANOVA with Sidak's multiple comparisons tests. TCRdb obtained this table from immuneACCESS and retained in-frame rearrangements with V and J assigned. These tables miss some clones; where compared with another copy, unresolved V genes account for less than half of the shortfall, and the remainder is unexplained. Clone size and the V and J calls come from that table; the DNA yielded D and trimming. The sample yields roughly 80,000 clones; around 87% were counted once. The ten biggest clones cover more than 4.5% of the sample.

In the paper's terms, the time point label means: baseline before first vaccination. Read against the paper, the sample's treatment or condition label means: meningococcal conjugate vaccine given as trial control. Vaccinee samples were obtained from the UK trials COV001 and COV002, which included a single-blind randomized controlled phase 2/3 trial of AZD1222 (ChAdOx1 nCoV-19) in healthy adults. For TCRbeta chain sequencing, PBMC samples were collected from trial participants at day 0 and at day 28 after the second dose. The CDR3, cysteine through phenylalanine, is 13 amino acids long. Of the read, only the CDR3 DNA is kept; its 39 bases are in frame from base 1. The junction shows trimming of 3 bases on V and 3 bases on J, plus 9 bases between the germline ends. The germline V gene sets CDR1 to MDHEN and CDR2 to SYDVKM.

This material consisted of peripheral blood, taken on day 0 of MenACWY control vaccination. This sequence uses TRBV28 and TRBJ2-7; the D gene is possibly TRBD2, with 5 bases matching. The TCR originated in an adult in good health. The nucleotides are TGTGCCAGCAGTTTCTCGGGGATCTACGAGCAGTACTTC. The translation is CASSFSGIYEQYF.